The next 22 T cell receptor beta chains were all read from a single sample in a study of OX40 agonist ivuxolimab in advanced cancers. Only in-frame clones appear in the TCRdb table, and some are missing; sequencing was by immunoSEQ multiplex PCR. Found here are about 98,000 clones, approximately 88% of them singletons; the top ten hold 0.5%. The material sequenced was CD4+ or CD8+ T cells sorted from blood, taken in a trial of the OX40 agonist ivuxolimab. The receptors stem from an adult with an advanced solid tumor such as melanoma, head and neck, liver or kidney cancer.

This clone was picked up one time. This chain uses TRBV6-1 with TRBJ2-7; D uncertain. Trimming shortened V by 3 bases and J by 3 bases, and 3 bases separated the two germline ends. Germline CDR1 reads MNHNS; CDR2 reads SASEGT. The CDR3 length is 11 residues. The CDR3 here is CASSDYYEQYF. The CDR3 bases are TGTGCCAGCAGTGACTACTACGAGCAGTACTTC.

The chain employs TRBV18 and TRBJ2-7; tentatively, D is TRBD1 or TRBD2 (5 bases each). Germline values: CDR1 KGHSH, CDR2 LQKENI. This CDR3 has 15 residues. Trimming pared 3 bases from V and 3 bases from J, leaving 15 bases between. For the CDR3, the DNA is TGTGCCAGCTCACCGAGGGAAGGGGCAAACTACGAGCAGTACTTC. Amino acid sequence: CASSPREGANYEQYF. Filled out from reference TRBV18 and TRBJ2-7, the complete variable domain reads NAGVMQNPRHLVRRRGQEARLRCSPMKGHSHVYWYRQLPEEGLKFMVYLQKENIIDESGMPKERFSAEFPKEGPSILRIQQVVRGDSAAYFCASSPREGANYEQYFGPGTRLTVT.

The J gene is TRBJ1-2, the V gene TRBV5-1; 7 positions match TRBD1. V trimming: 5 bases; J trimming: 4 bases; junction bases outside the gene matches: 11. Germline CDR1 reads SGHRS; CDR2 reads YFSETQ. This CDR3 contains 15 residues. CDR3 sequence: CASSLRWDRSYGYTF. The CDR3 nucleotides read TGCGCCAGCAGTCTAAGATGGGACAGAAGCTATGGCTACACCTTC.

In its sample, this clone was seen once. V and J are TRBV6-5 and TRBJ2-1; D unclear. The CDR3 totals 13 residues. From germline, CDR1 is MNHEY and CDR2 SVGAGI. Trimming removed 3 bases at V and 2 bases at J, with 5 bases between. CDR3 region: CASSYGAYNEQFF. CDR3 DNA sequence: TGTGCCAGCAGTTATGGAGCCTACAATGAGCAGTTCTTC.

The V and J genes are TRBV7-2 and TRBJ1-1; D call uncertain. Germline lookup yields CDR1 SGHTA and CDR2 FQGNSA. V shed 1 base and J shed 5 bases, with 14 bases lying between them. CDR3 length: 15 amino acids. CDR3 DNA sequence: TGTGCCAGCAGCTTAGTGGAGGGCGTTGGTACTGAAGCTTTCTTT. It translates to CASSLVEGVGTEAFF.

This clone was seen a single time. This could be a read error, since a much larger clone is one nucleotide away. The chain combines TRBV27 with TRBJ2-7; tentative D call: TRBD2 (5 bases). CDR3 length: 15 amino acids. Germline lookup yields CDR1 MNHEY and CDR2 SMNVEV (reference sequence). In nucleotides, the CDR3 is TGTGCCAACAGTTTTAGGAGGCCCATCGCGAGCGAGCAGTACTTC. It yields the protein CANSFRRPIASEQYF.

V gene TRBV18 combines with J gene TRBJ2-7; TRBD2 might be the D (5 bases). Germline V gene data show CDR1 as KGHSH and CDR2 as LQKENI. V was shortened by 2 bases and J by 7 bases, with 18 bases between the two germline ends. This CDR3 contains 15 residues. CDR3 DNA sequence: TGTGCCAGCTCACCAGGCTGGGTGGGAGCCGGAGAGCAGTACTTC. The encoded protein is CASSPGWVGAGEQYF.

The rearrangement joins TRBV5-1 to TRBJ1-5; unclear D gene. Germline loops: CDR1 SGHRS, CDR2 YFSETQ. The CDR3 has 15 residues. Trimming pared 2 bases from V and 0 bases from J, leaving 9 bases between. CDR3 region: CASSLGFYSNQPQHF. The CDR3, as DNA: TGCGCCAGCAGCTTAGGGTTTTATAGCAATCAGCCCCAGCATTTT.

The chain joins TRBV5-1 to TRBJ2-2, with D unresolved. This CDR3 is 14 amino acids long. The germline gives CDR1 SGHRS, CDR2 YFSETQ. V dropped 1 base and J dropped 0 bases, with 4 bases sitting between them. DNA for the CDR3: TGCGCCAGCAGCTTGCGACCGAACACCGGGGAGCTGTTTTTT. It is translated as CASSLRPNTGELFF.

The V and J genes are TRBV2 and TRBJ2-7; D gene ambiguous. Trimming took off 6 bases at V and 3 bases at J, with 6 bases between the two ends. This CDR3 spans 11 amino acids. Germline V lookup: CDR1 SNHLY, CDR2 FYNNEI. The CDR3 sequence is CASSPHYEQYF. The CDR3 nucleotides read TGTGCCAGCAGCCCACACTACGAGCAGTACTTC.

The rearrangement links TRBV7-3 to TRBJ2-2, with unresolved D. CDR3 length equals 13 residues. Germline values: CDR1 SGHTA, CDR2 FQGTGA. Trimming took 5 bases from V and 7 from J, leaving 11 bases between them. The CDR3 reads CASSSLSGGELFF. The CDR3 nucleotides read TGTGCCAGCAGCAGCCTATCGGGCGGGGAGCTGTTTTTT.

This chain links TRBV14 with TRBJ2-5; D perhaps matches TRBD2 (5 bases). From germline, CDR1 is SGHDN and CDR2 FVKESK. The CDR3 sequence is 15 residues long. Trimming pared 0 bases from V and 2 bases from J, leaving 10 bases between. The CDR3 sequence is CASSQDRGSQETQYF. The DNA for the CDR3 is TGTGCCAGCAGCCAAGACAGAGGGTCTCAAGAGACCCAGTACTTC.

This clone was found once. The rearrangement uses TRBV11-2 and TRBJ1-3, with D possibly matching TRBD1 (6 bases). Trimming stripped 5 bases from V and 0 bases from J, with 14 bases between. The length of the CDR3 is 16 residues. The germline gives CDR1 SGHAT, CDR2 FQNNGV. CDR3 in DNA: TGTGCCAGCAGCCAGAGGGGGGCGAGCTCTGGAAACACCATATATTTT. It is translated as CASSQRGASSGNTIYF.

The chain has TRBV6-1 and TRBJ1-5; D is ambiguous. Between the trimmed V and J ends, which lost 5 bases and 3 bases, there was a span of 8 bases. CDR3 length: 13 amino acids. Germline CDR1 and CDR2: MNHNS and SASEGT. CDR3 nucleotides: TGTGCCAGCAGTCCCGAGGCCAATCAGCCCCAGCATTTT. It yields the protein CASSPEANQPQHF.

This clone was observed once. The V and J genes are TRBV2 and TRBJ2-5; TRBD2 matches at 7 bases. The CDR3 runs 13 residues. Germline V CDR1 and CDR2: SNHLY, FYNNEI. After removal of 6 bases from V and 4 bases from J, the junction contained 5 bases not matched to a gene. The CDR3 DNA is TGTGCCAGCAGGCGGGGGTCGGGAGAGACCCAGTACTTC. The encoded protein is CASRRGSGETQYF.

This chain links TRBV5-1 with TRBJ1-2, with D unclear. The CDR3 is 12 amino acids. Trimming cost V 0 bases and J 2 bases, with 2 bases left between them. The V gene's germline CDR1 is SGHRS and CDR2 YFSETQ. CDR3 protein: CASSLENYGYTF. The CDR3 DNA reads as TGCGCCAGCAGCTTGGAGAACTATGGCTACACCTTC.

V is TRBV18 and J is TRBJ2-7; unclear D gene. V lost 3 bases and J lost 2, with 11 bases in between. Germline V lookup: CDR1 KGHSH, CDR2 LQKENI. This CDR3 region has 14 residues. CDR3 DNA sequence: TGTGCCAGCTCACCCATTACAGAAGCCTACGAGCAGTACTTC. It yields the protein CASSPITEAYEQYF.

The chain joins TRBV5-5 to TRBJ1-3; D uncertain. Germline V gene sequence: CDR1 SGHKS, CDR2 YYEKEE (reference sequence). This CDR3 region has 16 residues. Trimming stripped 0 bases from V and 0 bases from J, with 10 bases between. The CDR3 DNA is TGTGCCAGCAGCTTGGACGGAGGCGTCTCTGGAAACACCATATATTTT. Its translation is CASSLDGGVSGNTIYF.

The table lists this clone with a count of one. The chain has TRBV7-8 and TRBJ1-5; the D is unclear. This CDR3 is 12 amino acids long. The germline gives CDR1 SGHVS, CDR2 FQNEAQ. V was shortened by 11 bases and J by 3 bases, with 11 bases between the two germline ends. The CDR3 protein is CAGGRTNQPQHF. The CDR3 coding sequence is TGTGCCGGCGGACGTACCAATCAGCCCCAGCATTTT.

This clone has more than one count but fewer than ten. V and J are TRBV7-3 and TRBJ2-2; 9 positions agree with TRBD1. CDR1 and CDR2 (germline): SGHTA, FQGTGA. The V gene end was trimmed by 3 bases and the J gene end by 0 bases; junction bases not matched to a gene: 11. The CDR3 length is 19 residues. The CDR3 nucleotides read TGTGCCAGCAGCTTCCACGGGGCCGGGACAGGGACGAACACCGGGGAGCTGTTTTTT. Its translation is CASSFHGAGTGTNTGELFF.

The chain has TRBV6-1 and TRBJ2-4, with D possibly called TRBD1 or TRBD2 (5 bases each). This CDR3 region has 13 residues. Deletions cut 6 bases from V and 7 bases from J, with 13 bases between. Germline V gives CDR1 MNHNS, CDR2 SASEGT. CDR3 sequence reads: CASSFLGDNIQYF. The CDR3 DNA reads as TGTGCCAGCAGCTTCCTAGGGGACAACATTCAGTACTTC.

The CDR3 protein is CASSPFSEQGREKLFF. The DNA for the CDR3 is TGTGCCAGCTCACCGTTCAGCGAACAGGGGAGGGAAAAACTGTTTTTT. The chain has TRBV18 and TRBJ1-4, with 7 bases lining up with TRBD1. The length of the CDR3 is 16 residues. V dropped 3 bases and J dropped 8; count of bases not matched to a gene: 12. Germline loops: CDR1 KGHSH, CDR2 LQKENI.